This T cell receptor beta chain originates from a study of identical twins. Study observations and caveats: The same donors were not followed; conclusions instead depended on cross-sectional statistical analysis. Low generation-probability sequences were in excess among twin-shared out-of-frame alpha sequences. Twin sharing of out-of-frame TCR alpha was underestimated by models in monozygotic pairs.

In its sample, this clonotype was seen a few times. Its antigen is unknown. TCRdb re-called the 5' RACE reads with MiXCR, one entry per CDR3 protein. The repertoire holds about 530,000 distinct CDR3 sequences, with around 15% as singletons. This sample was also put to use in a study of yellow fever vaccine responses in identical twins. That work adds: The T cell response to vaccination in identical twins was reportedly partly convergent and partly personalized.

Sequenced sample: CD4+ T cells sorted from blood. This receptor was obtained from a young woman in good health.

In DNA, the CDR3 is TGTGCCAGCAGTTCGGGGGCAGAAAACTATGGCTACACCTTC. Protein product: CASSSGAENYGYTF. V gene TRBV28 combines with J gene TRBJ1-2; tentative D call: TRBD1 (6 bases). The V gene's germline CDR1 is MDHEN and CDR2 SYDVKM. The CDR3 loop spans 14 amino acids. V was trimmed by 4 bases and J by 2 bases, leaving 11 bases between them.